What follows is one TCR beta chain and its context. This sample was taken from a study of cytomegalovirus exposure and HLA in healthy donors. Researchers ran the PCR with 60 Vbeta and 13 Jbeta primers. The assay was immunoSEQ multiplex PCR, and TCRdb's table has in-frame clones only and misses some. The sample holds under 200,000 clones, nearly 80% seen once. Germline V gives CDR1 LNHDA, CDR2 SQIVND (reference sequence). The CDR3 has 13 amino acids. J gave up 4 bases and V 8 bases, and 5 bases lay outside the gene matches. This chain uses TRBV19 with TRBJ1-5, with 7 nucleotides matching TRBD1. Material for sequencing was PBMCs. The receptor was derived from a man aged 45-60 years in good health and CMV-seropositive. The CDR3 here is CASQPRGNQPQHF. The CDR3 region has the DNA TGTGCCAGTCAACCCAGGGGGAATCAGCCCCAGCATTTT.